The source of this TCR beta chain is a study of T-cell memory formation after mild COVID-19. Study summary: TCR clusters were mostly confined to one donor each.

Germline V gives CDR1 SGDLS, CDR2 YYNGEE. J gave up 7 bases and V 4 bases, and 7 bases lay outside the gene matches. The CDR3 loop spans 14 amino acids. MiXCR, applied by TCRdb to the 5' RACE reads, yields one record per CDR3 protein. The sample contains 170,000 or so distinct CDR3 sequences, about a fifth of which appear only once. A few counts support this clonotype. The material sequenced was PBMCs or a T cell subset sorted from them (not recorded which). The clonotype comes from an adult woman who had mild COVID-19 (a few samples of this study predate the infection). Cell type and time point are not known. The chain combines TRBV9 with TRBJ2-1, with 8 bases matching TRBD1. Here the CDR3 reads CASSTRTGTNEQFF. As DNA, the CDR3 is TGTGCCAGCAGCACACGGACAGGGACAAATGAGCAGTTCTTC.